Below, 21 T cell receptor beta chains from the same sample are listed, as sequenced in a study of T cell responses to AZD1222 COVID-19 vaccine. Here immunoSEQ multiplex PCR was the method, and the copy in TCRdb shows in-frame clones only, minus some. The sample has around 150,000 clones, just under 95% seen once. The starting material was peripheral blood, obtained 28 days after the second AZD1222 dose. The receptors stem from an adult who received the AZD1222 COVID-19 vaccine.

V usage is TRBV4-1 and J usage is TRBJ1-6; the D is unclear. This CDR3 is 12 amino acids long. Germline CDR1 MGHRA, CDR2 YSYEKL. V was trimmed by 1 base and J by 14 bases, leaving 9 bases between them. Here the CDR3 reads CASSQGLGTLHF. The CDR3 DNA reads TGCGCCAGCAGCCAAGGGTTAGGGACCCTCCACTTT.

This sequence joins TRBV13 and TRBJ2-3; TRBD2 matches at 8 bases. The CDR3 is 17 residues long. Germline V gene sequence: CDR1 PRHDT, CDR2 FYEKMQ (reference sequence). V gave up 8 bases and J gave up 4 bases; unmatched junction bases: 17. For the CDR3, the DNA is TGTGCCAGCTCCCCAGGGCGAGCGGGGGAAGGCCCAGATACGCAGTATTTT. Translating gives CASSPGRAGEGPDTQYF.

This clone came up once. V and J are TRBV11-3 and TRBJ1-2; D perhaps matches TRBD1 (6 bases). V was pared by 5 bases and J by 7 bases, with 17 bases between. From germline, CDR1 is SGHNT and CDR2 YENEEA. CDR3 length: 14 amino acids. As DNA, the CDR3 is TGTGCCAGCAGCCTTGGACAGCCCCTGTCTGGCTACACCTTC. Its translation: CASSLGQPLSGYTF.

This sequence joins TRBV4-1 and TRBJ2-3; tentative D call: TRBD1 (6 bases). The CDR3 spans 15 residues. CDR1 and CDR2 (germline): MGHRA, YSYEKL. V was cut by 4 bases and J by 0 bases, with 11 bases left in between. The CDR3 loop is CASSRGQLSTDTQYF. The CDR3 DNA sequence: TGCGCCAGCAGCCGCGGACAGCTCAGCACAGATACGCAGTATTTT.

This chain joins TRBV28 and TRBJ1-5; D uncertain. V shed 4 bases and J shed 0 bases, with 13 bases lying between them. Germline CDR1 MDHEN, CDR2 SYDVKM. CDR3 length equals 16 residues. The CDR3 nucleotides are TGTGCCAGCAGTTCTCGGACGGTTTATAGCAATCAGCCCCAGCATTTT. Its translation: CASSSRTVYSNQPQHF.

The rearrangement joins TRBV13 to TRBJ2-2; tentative D call: TRBD2 (6 bases). With 5 bases removed from V and 3 bases from J, the gap between germline ends came to 10 bases. The CDR3 runs 14 residues. Germline assignment: CDR1 PRHDT and CDR2 FYEKMQ (reference sequence). DNA of the CDR3: TGTGCCAGCAGCCCGGGACTTTACACCGGGGAGCTGTTTTTT. Amino acids: CASSPGLYTGELFF.

V usage is TRBV6-6 and J usage is TRBJ1-1; 10 bases match TRBD1. The germline V gene has CDR1 MNHNY and CDR2 SVGAGI (reference sequence). Germline trimming cut 6 bases from V and 3 bases from J; bases unmatched to any gene: 7. The CDR3 totals 15 residues. CDR3 amino acids: CASSPRQGADTEAFF. The CDR3 nucleotides are TGTGCCAGCAGCCCAAGACAGGGGGCAGACACTGAAGCTTTCTTT.

This chain links TRBV3-1 (or the pseudogene TRBV3-2) with TRBJ2-3; no clear D gene. V lost 4 bases and J 5 bases, leaving 4 bases between the germline ends. The CDR3 spans 11 residues. Germline V CDR1 and CDR2: LGHDT, YNNKEL (reference sequence). Here the CDR3 DNA reads TGTGCCAGCAGCCTTAGAGATACGCAGTATTTT. Its translation: CASSLRDTQYF.

This clone was counted once. The chain recombines TRBV27 with TRBJ1-5; the D is unclear. V was trimmed by 3 bases and J by 7 bases, leaving 16 bases between them. Germline CDR1 reads MNHEY; CDR2 reads SMNVEV (reference sequence). The CDR3 length is 15 residues. In DNA form, the CDR3 reads TGTGCCAGCAGTTTCACGGGCCTACGGAGACAGCCCCAGCATTTT. This gives the protein CASSFTGLRRQPQHF.

This clone was counted between two and nine times. The V gene is TRBV7-9, the J gene TRBJ1-6; no firm D call. Per the germline V gene, CDR1 is SEHNR and CDR2 is FQNEAQ (reference sequence). Trimming took 2 bases from V and 6 from J, leaving 8 bases between them. This CDR3 contains 14 residues. CDR3 DNA: TGTGCCAGCAGCTTAAGCAGCGCTAATTCACCCCTCCACTTT. It codes for CASSLSSANSPLHF.

The chain couples TRBV28 to TRBJ1-2; D gene ambiguous. CDR1 is MDHEN, CDR2 SYDVKM, per germline. The CDR3 is 14 residues long. Trimming shortened V by 4 bases and J by 3 bases, and 12 bases separated the two germline ends. The CDR3 sequence: CASSSSDMDYGYTF. The CDR3 nucleotides read TGTGCCAGCAGTTCCAGCGATATGGACTATGGCTACACCTTC.

The chain uses TRBV12-3 or TRBV12-4 and TRBJ1-6, with a possible D match to TRBD1 (6 bases). The CDR3 is 13 amino acids. V lost 6 bases and J lost 11, with 14 bases in between. The CDR3 sequence: CASRGHLNTPLHF. The CDR3 bases are TGTGCCAGCAGGGGACACTTAAATACACCCCTCCACTTT.

This chain links TRBV7-9 with TRBJ1-2, with D possibly being TRBD1 (5 bases). The length of the CDR3 is 15 residues. The ends were cut back, 3 bases at V and 6 bases at J, with 17 bases in the middle. Per the germline V gene, CDR1 is SEHNR and CDR2 is FQNEAQ (reference sequence). The chain's CDR3 is CASSFLLPGPNGYTF. The CDR3 DNA follows: TGTGCCAGCAGCTTTCTTCTCCCAGGGCCTAATGGCTACACCTTC.

This chain links TRBV29-1 with TRBJ2-1, with TRBD1 matching 8 bases. Looked up from germline, CDR1 is SQVTM and CDR2 is ANQGSEA. The trim removed 5 bases at V and 8 bases at J, leaving 5 bases unmatched. This CDR3 has 12 residues. CDR3 in amino acids: CSVRVQGDEQFF. The DNA of the CDR3 is TGCAGCGTTCGTGTACAGGGGGATGAGCAGTTCTTC.

The chain combines TRBV9 with TRBJ1-3; D is unclear. The V end was cut by 0 bases, the J end by 4 bases, with 8 bases between. This CDR3 has 14 amino acids. Germline V CDR1 and CDR2: SGDLS, YYNGEE. In DNA form, the CDR3 reads TGTGCCAGCAGCGTAGGCGGAGGCGGAAACACCATATATTTT. Protein product: CASSVGGGGNTIYF.

J is TRBJ1-2 and V is TRBV20-1, with no clear D. V gave up 3 bases and J gave up 5 bases, with 16 bases separating them. Germline assignment: CDR1 DFQATT and CDR2 SNEGSKA (reference sequence). The CDR3 length is 14 residues. The CDR3 spells CSASPRGFDYGYTF. CDR3 nucleotides: TGCAGTGCTAGTCCGCGCGGGTTTGATTATGGCTACACCTTC.

The chain has TRBV7-2 and TRBJ2-7, with TRBD1 identical over 8 bases. In germline, CDR1 is SGHTA, CDR2 FQGNSA. CDR3 length equals 14 residues. With V trimmed by 6 bases and J by 2 bases, 6 bases remained unmatched. Here the CDR3 DNA reads TGTGCCAGCAGGCCGACAGGGGCGGCCTACGAGCAGTACTTC. It is translated as CASRPTGAAYEQYF.

V is TRBV19 and J is TRBJ1-5, with 8 bases identical to TRBD1. From germline, CDR1 is LNHDA and CDR2 SQIVND (reference sequence). Trimming at V came to 6 bases and at J to 3 bases, leaving 4 bases not matched to a gene. The CDR3 loop spans 14 amino acids. Here the CDR3 reads CASSWTGTNQPQHF. The CDR3 coding sequence is TGTGCCAGTAGCTGGACAGGGACCAATCAGCCCCAGCATTTT.

This clone was seen a single time. This chain connects TRBV7-8 to TRBJ2-1; D possibly corresponds to TRBD2 (5 bases). Trimming took 2 bases from V and 6 from J, leaving 14 bases between them. The germline V gene has CDR1 SGHVS and CDR2 FQNEAQ. CDR3 length: 15 amino acids. This CDR3 reads CASSLIFREINEQFF. CDR3 in DNA: TGTGCCAGCAGCTTAATTTTTCGGGAAATCAATGAGCAGTTCTTC.

The chain uses TRBV6-5 and TRBJ2-5; possible D gene TRBD2, 6 bases. Trimming took 6 bases from V and 5 from J, leaving 19 bases between them. The CDR3 length is 15 residues. Germline V gene lookup returns CDR1 MNHEY and CDR2 SVGAGI. The CDR3 here is CASRNPKLAWETQYF. The DNA of the CDR3 is TGTGCCAGCAGAAATCCCAAACTAGCCTGGGAGACCCAGTACTTC.

The chain has TRBV7-8 and TRBJ2-1; 7 positions agree with TRBD2. The CDR3 is 14 amino acids. Per the germline V gene, CDR1 is SGHVS and CDR2 is FQNEAQ. V trimming: 7 bases; J trimming: 7 bases; junction bases outside the gene matches: 10. The CDR3 coding sequence is TGTGCCAGCACTTACGCGGGGGTAGGTAATGAGCAGTTCTTC. Amino acid sequence: CASTYAGVGNEQFF.